The 10 T cell receptor beta chains reported below all come from one sample, sequenced in a study of blood T cells in healthy people across ages. Then a second PCR, running about 6 to 12 cycles, was carried out with a sample-barcoded 5' primer and a J-beta primer mix. TCRdb redid the calling of the 5' RACE reads with MiXCR, one entry per CDR3 protein. The profile shows about 1.6 million distinct CDR3 sequences, about 35% of them singletons. The sample was blood. The source is a woman aged 30 to 39 in good health.

The rearrangement joins TRBV7-9 to TRBJ1-4, with 7 bases fitting TRBD1. V shed 5 bases, J shed 0 bases, and the junction held 9 bases outside the gene matches. The CDR3 covers 17 residues. The germline V gene encodes CDR1 SEHNR and CDR2 FQNEAQ (reference sequence). This CDR3 is CASSHLVQGTTNEKLFF. The CDR3 region has the DNA TGTGCCAGCAGCCACCTGGTACAGGGGACAACTAATGAAAAACTGTTTTTT.

The rearrangement joins TRBV7-9 to TRBJ1-1; maybe TRBD1 (6 bases). The CDR3 length is 12 residues. CDR1 SEHNR and CDR2 FQNEAQ come from the germline V gene (reference sequence). The ends were cut back, 7 bases at V and 10 bases at J, with 16 bases in the middle. This chain's CDR3 is CASTAGDRAAFF. The CDR3 DNA reads TGTGCCAGCACGGCAGGGGATAGGGCAGCTTTCTTT.

This clonotype was counted only a few times. The rearrangement joins TRBV10-3 to TRBJ2-1; D is perhaps TRBD1 (6 bases). Germline V lookup: CDR1 ENHRY, CDR2 SYGVKD. With 1 base removed from V and 8 bases from J, the gap between germline ends came to 12 bases. The length of the CDR3 is 14 residues. In nucleotides, the CDR3 is TGTGCCATCAGTGAGTTGGGGGCAGGCGATGAGCAGTTCTTC. Translating it yields CAISELGAGDEQFF.

This clonotype showed up just once. The J gene is TRBJ2-4, the V gene TRBV18; D possibly uses TRBD1 or TRBD2 (5 bases each). V dropped 3 bases and J dropped 0 bases, with 12 bases sitting between them. Germline V gene data show CDR1 as KGHSH and CDR2 as LQKENI. This CDR3 comprises 16 residues. The CDR3 protein is CASSPLGPLAKNIQYF. CDR3 nucleotides: TGTGCCAGCTCACCCTTGGGACCGTTAGCCAAAAACATTCAGTACTTC.

This CDR3 is CASRDVDVEAFF. Written as DNA, the CDR3 is TGTGCCAGCAGGGATGTGGACGTTGAAGCTTTCTTT. The V gene is TRBV7-9, the J gene TRBJ1-1; no clear D gene. From germline, CDR1 is SEHNR and CDR2 FQNEAQ (reference sequence). Trimming pared 6 bases from V and 7 bases from J, leaving 12 bases between. This CDR3 is 12 amino acids long.

The chain uses TRBV4-1 and TRBJ2-4; possibly TRBD1 or TRBD2 for D (6 bases each). The J call may be in error: the DNA end matches TRBJ2-7 better. The germline V gene encodes CDR1 MGHRA and CDR2 YSYEKL. The CDR3 loop spans 14 amino acids. CDR3 sequence reads: CASSGGGSPYEQYF. The CDR3 nucleotides read TGCGCCAGCAGTGGAGGGGGTTCTCCCTACGAGCAGTACTTC.

This clonotype occurred many times. J is TRBJ2-7 and V is TRBV7-2; D may be TRBD2 (6 bases). Trimming cost V 2 bases and J 4 bases, with 12 bases left between them. Looked up from germline, CDR1 is SGHTA and CDR2 is FQGNSA. The CDR3 extends over 14 amino acids. DNA of the CDR3: TGTGCCAGCAGCTTATCAGCTCGGGGGTACGAGCAGTACTTC. This sequence encodes CASSLSARGYEQYF.

The genes are TRBV6-1 and TRBJ2-5; 7 bases align to TRBD2. Germline assignment: CDR1 MNHNS and CDR2 SASEGT. The V and J ends lost 6 bases and 5 bases, in that order; junction bases with no gene match: 18. The CDR3 is 17 amino acids. CDR3: CASSGGGAGVPRETQYF. Written as DNA, the CDR3 is TGTGCCAGCAGCGGGGGAGGGGCGGGAGTTCCCCGGGAGACCCAGTACTTC.

The chain carries TRBV6-2 or TRBV6-3 and TRBJ2-1, with TRBD2 matching over 7 bases. Losses at the gene ends were 2 bases for V and 11 bases for J; bases not matched to a gene: 3. The CDR3 consists of 12 residues. Per germline, CDR1 MNHEY and CDR2 SVGEGT. The CDR3 DNA follows: TGTGCCAGCAGTTACCGAGCGGGACAGCAGTTCTTC. This sequence encodes CASSYRAGQQFF.

This clonotype was found a few times. This rearrangement joins TRBV6-5 to TRBJ2-2, with TRBD2 matching over 9 bases. V lost 0 bases, J lost 7 bases, and 15 bases stayed unmatched. Germline CDR1 reads MNHEY; CDR2 reads SVGAGI. The CDR3 loop spans 19 amino acids. CDR3 loop: CASSYSSSGREGLFGELFF. CDR3 in DNA: TGTGCCAGCAGTTACTCCTCCTCGGGGCGGGAGGGGTTGTTCGGGGAGCTGTTTTTT.